This T cell receptor (beta chain) comes out of a study of cytomegalovirus exposure and HLA in healthy donors. General study results and limits: There were under 200 TCR beta chains listed as cytomegalovirus-associated.

Trimming took 6 bases from V and 7 from J, leaving 12 bases between them. CDR1 is MNHEY, CDR2 SVGAGI, per germline. The CDR3 is 12 residues long. The PCR made use of 60 Vbeta and 13 Jbeta primers. Assay used: immunoSEQ multiplex PCR; TCRdb lists only in-frame clones, some missing. The top ten clones hold less than 3.5% of a sample with about 97,000 clones, around three quarters of them seen once. A word on this clone: Its antigen is currently unknown.

This TCR was recovered from a male donor in good health and CMV-seropositive. This chain uses TRBV6-5 with TRBJ1-2; tentatively, D is TRBD1 (5 bases). Sequenced sample: PBMCs. In DNA form, the CDR3 reads TGTGCCAGCAGGCAGGGAAATGGTGGCTACACCTTC. Protein: CASRQGNGGYTF.